The clone carrying this T cell receptor (beta chain) occurred many times. Antigen unknown. Per the authors' pipeline: CDR3 was compared across clinicopathological groups, and the resulting differences were used to build a distant-metastasis classifier for papillary thyroid cancer. Using MiXCR, TCRdb reanalyzed the PCR reads. The V and J calls were not made by the authors but by TCRdb's processing. The sample shows about 69,000 clones, around 14% of them seen only once. These data originate in a study of metastatic and nonmetastatic thyroid tumors. No patient received treatment before thyroid surgery. CDR1 WNHNN and CDR2 SYGVQD come from the germline V gene (reference sequence). CDR3 length: 14 residues. V was pared by 4 bases and J by 6 bases, with 5 bases of the junction left unmatched. Study results and limitations: Benign nodules reportedly had significantly lower TCR beta diversity than malignant thyroid tumors in blood and tumor.

Sequencing was done on a sample of blood. The chain couples TRBV10-1 to TRBJ2-2; TRBD1 agrees at 7 bases. This clonotype was sampled from a male donor with papillary thyroid cancer or a benign thyroid nodule (not recorded which). Some clones in this sample may be carry-over from other donors' samples. In DNA form, the CDR3 reads TGCGCCAGCAGTGCCGGGACAGAATCCGGGGAGCTGTTTTTT. As protein: CASSAGTESGELFF.